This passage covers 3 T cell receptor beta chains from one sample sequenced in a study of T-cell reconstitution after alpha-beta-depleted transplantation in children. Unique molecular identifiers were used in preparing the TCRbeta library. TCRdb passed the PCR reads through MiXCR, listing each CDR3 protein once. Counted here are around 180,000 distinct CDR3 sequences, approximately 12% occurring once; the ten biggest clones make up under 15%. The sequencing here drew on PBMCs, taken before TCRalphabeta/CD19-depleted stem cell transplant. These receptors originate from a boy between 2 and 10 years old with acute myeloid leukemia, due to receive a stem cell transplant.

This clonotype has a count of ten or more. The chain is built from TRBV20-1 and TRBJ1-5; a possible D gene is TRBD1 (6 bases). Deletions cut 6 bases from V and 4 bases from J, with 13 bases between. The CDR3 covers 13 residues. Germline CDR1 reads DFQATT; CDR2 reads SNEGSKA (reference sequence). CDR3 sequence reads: CSAQQGPNQPQHF. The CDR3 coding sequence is TGCAGTGCCCAACAGGGACCTAATCAGCCCCAGCATTTT.

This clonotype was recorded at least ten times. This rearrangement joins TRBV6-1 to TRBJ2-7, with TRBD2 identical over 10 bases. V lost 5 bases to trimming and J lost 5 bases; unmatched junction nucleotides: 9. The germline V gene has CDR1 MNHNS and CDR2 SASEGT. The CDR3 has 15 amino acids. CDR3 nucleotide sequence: TGTGCCAGCAGTCTCACCTCTAGCGGGAGTAACGAGCAGTACTTC. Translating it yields CASSLTSSGSNEQYF.

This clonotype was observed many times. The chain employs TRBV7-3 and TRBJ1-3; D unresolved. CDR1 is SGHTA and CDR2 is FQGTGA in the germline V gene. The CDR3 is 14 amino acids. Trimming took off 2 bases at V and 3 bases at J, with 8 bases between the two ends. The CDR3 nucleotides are TGTGCCAGCAGCTTATCTCCGGGTGGAAACACCATATATTTT. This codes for CASSLSPGGNTIYF.